This T cell receptor beta chain stems from a study of T-cell reconstitution after alpha-beta-depleted transplantation in children. Study results and caveats: Hyperexpanded clones declined; after one year, newly produced T cells mostly supplied diversity.

Points on this clonotype: Antigen: not known.

The library targeted TCRbeta and was prepared with unique molecular identifiers. In TCRdb, the PCR reads were re-called with MiXCR into one record per CDR3 protein. This sample has about 110,000 distinct CDR3 sequences, with about 9.3% found just once. Germline V gene lookup returns CDR1 MNHEY and CDR2 SVGAGI. V lost 4 bases and J lost 5; bases outside the gene matches: 8. The CDR3 has 15 residues. The clonotype comes from a boy younger than 10 with acute lymphoblastic leukemia, due to receive a stem cell transplant. The specimen comprised PBMCs, sampled before TCRalphabeta/CD19-depleted stem cell transplant. The chain has TRBV6-5 and TRBJ2-5; 9 positions agree with TRBD1. CDR3 bases: TGTGCCAGCAGTTTCACAGGGGGCGAAAGGGAGACCCAGTACTTC. This codes for CASSFTGGERETQYF.